A single sample gave rise to the 24 T cell receptor beta chains below, sequenced in a study of blood T cell repertoires in COVID-19. Profiled with immunoSEQ multiplex PCR; TCRdb holds only in-frame clones, not every one. The top ten hold 14% to 15% of the sample, which has 200,000 to 250,000 clones, around 90% seen once. Sequences were obtained from PBMCs or T cells enriched from blood (not recorded which). These receptor sequences come from a woman between 45 and 60 years old with acute COVID-19.

This rearrangement joins TRBV4-3 to TRBJ2-2; 11 bases agree with TRBD2. Germline CDR1 and CDR2: LGHNA and YSLEER. This CDR3 contains 21 residues. The trim removed 4 bases at V and 4 bases at J, leaving 20 bases unmatched. The CDR3 coding sequence is TGCGCCAGCAGCCGTAGGTTGGAGAGACTAGCGGGAAAGGAGAGCACCGGGGAGCTGTTTTTT. Its translation is CASSRRLERLAGKESTGELFF.

The chain is built from TRBV28 and TRBJ1-2; TRBD1 agrees at 7 bases. This CDR3 region has 15 residues. V was clipped by 5 bases and J by 5 bases; unmatched bases: 11. Germline lookup yields CDR1 MDHEN and CDR2 SYDVKM. As DNA, the CDR3 is TGTGCCAGCAGTACCCCCGGACAGGCACCTTATGGCTACACCTTC. The encoded protein is CASSTPGQAPYGYTF.

This chain links TRBV18 with TRBJ2-7, with TRBD1 identical over 7 bases. The CDR3 is made up of 14 amino acids. With V trimmed by 4 bases and J by 3 bases, 6 bases remained unmatched. CDR1 is KGHSH, CDR2 LQKENI, per germline. The CDR3 DNA is TGTGCCAGCTCACTCGGGACAGATTACTACGAGCAGTACTTC. Protein product: CASSLGTDYYEQYF. Supplemented by reference TRBV18 and TRBJ2-7, the full variable domain reads NAGVMQNPRHLVRRRGQEARLRCSPMKGHSHVYWYRQLPEEGLKFMVYLQKENIIDESGMPKERFSAEFPKEGPSILRIQQVVRGDSAAYFCASSLGTDYYEQYFGPGTRLTVT.

The chain is built from TRBV6-1 and TRBJ2-1, with 7 bases fitting TRBD2. J lost 5 bases, V lost 4 bases, and 11 bases had no gene match. The CDR3 totals 16 residues. CDR1 is MNHNS and CDR2 is SASEGT in the germline V gene. CDR3 loop: CASSGGGREWHNEQFF. The CDR3 DNA is TGTGCCAGCAGTGGGGGTGGGCGGGAGTGGCACAATGAGCAGTTCTTC.

The chain uses TRBV7-2 and TRBJ1-1; TRBD1 might be the D (5 bases). Germline V gene data show CDR1 as SGHTA and CDR2 as FQGNSA. The CDR3 extends over 15 amino acids. V was clipped by 2 bases and J by 0 bases, with 10 bases between them. The CDR3, as DNA: TGTGCCAGCAGCTTATTACGACAGATGAACACTGAAGCTTTCTTT. As protein: CASSLLRQMNTEAFF. The complete variable domain, with remaining parts taken from reference TRBV7-2 and TRBJ1-1, reads GAGVSQSPSNKVTEKGKDVELRCDPISGHTALYWYRQSLGQGLEFLIYFQGNSAPDKSGLPSDRFSAERTGGSVSTLTIQRTQQEDSAVYLCASSLLRQMNTEAFFGQGTRLTVV.

The chain carries TRBV5-1 and TRBJ2-1, with a tentative D call TRBD2 (6 bases). Per germline, CDR1 SGHRS and CDR2 YFSETQ. Trimming stripped 0 bases from V and 8 bases from J, with 9 bases between. This CDR3 has 13 residues. As DNA, the CDR3 is TGCGCCAGCAGCTTGGATTGGGGGGATGAGCAGTTCTTC. It codes for CASSLDWGDEQFF.

The chain employs TRBV7-6 and TRBJ2-3, with 7 bases identical to TRBD1. After removal of 7 bases from V and 5 bases from J, the junction contained 3 bases not matched to a gene. CDR1 is SGHVS, CDR2 FNYEAQ, per germline. The CDR3 spans 12 residues. CDR3 DNA: TGTGCCAGCAAGGGGGCGCAAGATACGCAGTATTTT. Amino acids: CASKGAQDTQYF.

J is TRBJ2-3 and V is TRBV4-1, with TRBD2 identical over 12 bases. Germline values: CDR1 MGHRA, CDR2 YSYEKL. Losses at the gene ends were 4 bases for V and 4 bases for J; bases not matched to a gene: 3. This CDR3 contains 15 residues. The CDR3 loop reads CASSLTSGSPDTQYF. In nucleotides, the CDR3 is TGCGCCAGCAGCCTGACTAGCGGGAGTCCAGATACGCAGTATTTT.

The rearrangement joins TRBV28 to TRBJ1-2; D call uncertain. CDR1 and CDR2 (germline): MDHEN, SYDVKM. V was cut by 6 bases and J by 5 bases, with 13 bases left in between. This CDR3 has 13 amino acids. Written as DNA, the CDR3 is TGTGCCAGCAGCCTCCGGTCCGGGTATGGCTACACCTTC. Translated, it gives CASSLRSGYGYTF.

J is TRBJ1-3 and V is TRBV28, with 8 bases aligning to TRBD1. Germline V gives CDR1 MDHEN, CDR2 SYDVKM. V shed 5 bases, J shed 0 bases, and the junction held 3 bases outside the gene matches. The CDR3 runs to 15 residues. The CDR3 protein is CASSRTGTSGNTIYF. CDR3 nucleotide sequence: TGTGCCAGCAGTCGGACAGGGACCTCTGGAAACACCATATATTTT.

The genes are TRBV7-2 and TRBJ1-3; maybe TRBD1 (5 bases). The germline V gene has CDR1 SGHTA and CDR2 FQGNSA. This CDR3 contains 15 residues. The germline V and J ends were trimmed by 1 base and 2 bases, with 9 bases remaining between them. For the CDR3, the DNA is TGTGCCAGCAGCTTAGGGGTCAGGGCTGGAAACACCATATATTTT. The encoded protein is CASSLGVRAGNTIYF.

This chain links TRBV27 with TRBJ1-1; unclear D gene. The germline gives CDR1 MNHEY, CDR2 SMNVEV (reference sequence). Trimming cost V 10 bases and J 2 bases, with 26 bases left between them. The CDR3 is 17 residues long. In DNA, the CDR3 is TGTGCCAACCCTTCTGCCAGTCGGCGGATACCAAACACTGAAGCTTTCTTT. This encodes CANPSASRRIPNTEAFF.

This chain joins TRBV9 and TRBJ1-1; 9 nucleotides match TRBD1. There are 16 residues in the CDR3. Trimming took 0 bases from V and 6 from J; bases not matched to a gene: 9. Per the germline V gene, CDR1 is SGDLS and CDR2 is YYNGEE. DNA of the CDR3: TGTGCCAGCAGCGTAGATTTGGGGACAGGGTACGCTGAAGCTTTCTTT. Its translation is CASSVDLGTGYAEAFF.

This chain links TRBV5-1 with TRBJ2-7; 12 nucleotides agree with TRBD2. Germline V CDR1 and CDR2: SGHRS, YFSETQ. J gave up 0 bases and V 0 bases, and 4 bases lay outside the gene matches. The CDR3 consists of 17 residues. The chain's CDR3 is CASSLALAGGSSYEQYF. CDR3 bases: TGCGCCAGCAGCTTGGCGCTAGCGGGAGGGAGCTCCTACGAGCAGTACTTC. Complete variable domain (other parts from reference TRBV5-1 and TRBJ2-7): KAGVTQTPRYLIKTRGQQVTLSCSPISGHRSVSWYQQTPGQGLQFLFEYFSETQRNKGNFPGRFSGRQFSNSRSEMNVSTLELGDSALYLCASSLALAGGSSYEQYFGPGTRLTVT.

The rearrangement uses TRBV5-1 and TRBJ2-3, with 7 bases lining up with TRBD2. The junction had 7 bases not matched to a gene; V was cut back by 4 bases and J by 2 bases. The CDR3 has 15 amino acids. Germline V lookup: CDR1 SGHRS, CDR2 YFSETQ. CDR3 protein: CASSPLTSSTDTQYF. DNA of the CDR3: TGCGCCAGCAGCCCCTTGACTAGCTCCACAGATACGCAGTATTTT.

CDR3 sequence: CASRPPLAGRELFF. The DNA of the CDR3 is TGTGCCAGTCGCCCGCCCCTAGCGGGGAGGGAGCTGTTTTTT. The chain recombines TRBV19 with TRBJ2-2; the match to TRBD2 covers 9 bases. CDR1 and CDR2 (germline): LNHDA, SQIVND (reference sequence). The CDR3 extends over 14 amino acids. V was clipped by 8 bases and J by 9 bases; unmatched bases: 10.

The chain combines TRBV29-1 with TRBJ2-1, with D unclear. Trimming shortened V by 2 bases and J by 5 bases, and 4 bases separated the two germline ends. This CDR3 spans 11 amino acids. Germline V gives CDR1 SQVTM, CDR2 ANQGSEA. The CDR3: CSVETHNEQFF. The CDR3 DNA follows: TGCAGCGTTGAAACTCACAATGAGCAGTTCTTC.

This clone has just one count. J is TRBJ1-2 and V is TRBV4-1, with TRBD1 matching over 7 bases. The CDR3 is made up of 16 amino acids. Trimming removed 1 base from V and 4 bases from J; junction bases left unmatched: 9. Germline loops: CDR1 MGHRA, CDR2 YSYEKL. The CDR3 DNA follows: TGCGCCAGCAGCCAAGGGGGCCTCAGGGGGACCTATGGCTACACCTTC. It codes for CASSQGGLRGTYGYTF.

This clone has just a few counts. The rearrangement uses TRBV4-3 and TRBJ1-3; weak D call: TRBD1 (5 bases). From germline, CDR1 is LGHNA and CDR2 YSLEER. There are 14 residues in the CDR3. Between the trimmed V and J ends, which lost 1 base and 3 bases, there was a span of 7 bases. The CDR3: CASSQGQGGNTIYF. The CDR3 bases are TGCGCCAGCAGCCAAGGGCAGGGTGGAAACACCATATATTTT.

The V call is TRBV7-6, the J call TRBJ2-7, with unresolved D. V lost 4 bases and J lost 4, with 11 bases in between. The CDR3 consists of 13 residues. The germline V gene has CDR1 SGHVS and CDR2 FNYEAQ. In nucleotides, the CDR3 is TGTGCCAGCAGCTCTTATGCGAGGTACGAGCAGTACTTC. Translating it yields CASSSYARYEQYF.

The V call is TRBV6-6, the J call TRBJ1-2; tentatively, D is TRBD1 (5 bases). Germline values: CDR1 MNHNY, CDR2 SVGAGI (reference sequence). The CDR3 contains 13 residues. Between the trimmed V and J ends, which lost 2 bases and 8 bases, there was a span of 12 bases. The CDR3 region is CASSYGGVGGYTF. CDR3 in DNA: TGTGCCAGCAGTTACGGGGGGGTTGGAGGCTACACCTTC.

CDR3 DNA sequence: TGTGCCAGCAGCCTAGCGGGATCCCGCGAGCAGTACTTC. Protein: CASSLAGSREQYF. The V call is TRBV7-3, the J call TRBJ2-7; 9 bases line up with TRBD2. The germline V gene has CDR1 SGHTA and CDR2 FQGTGA. J was trimmed by 6 bases and V by 5 bases; bases with no gene match: 5. CDR3 length equals 13 residues.

V gene TRBV28 combines with J gene TRBJ1-2; possible D gene TRBD1, 6 bases. Germline values: CDR1 MDHEN, CDR2 SYDVKM. V lost 2 bases and J 6 bases, leaving 10 bases between the germline ends. The CDR3 spans 13 residues. The CDR3 DNA sequence: TGTGCCAGCAGTTTAGGGACAAATAATGGCTACACCTTC. Translated: CASSLGTNNGYTF.

The rearrangement joins TRBV7-9 to TRBJ1-2; tentative D call: TRBD1 (5 bases). V was shortened by 3 bases and J by 7 bases, with 15 bases between the two germline ends. Germline V gene sequence: CDR1 SEHNR, CDR2 FQNEAQ (reference sequence). The CDR3 sequence is 14 residues long. CDR3 residues: CASSFGSGFSGYTF. The CDR3 coding sequence is TGTGCCAGCAGCTTCGGTTCAGGGTTCTCTGGCTACACCTTC.